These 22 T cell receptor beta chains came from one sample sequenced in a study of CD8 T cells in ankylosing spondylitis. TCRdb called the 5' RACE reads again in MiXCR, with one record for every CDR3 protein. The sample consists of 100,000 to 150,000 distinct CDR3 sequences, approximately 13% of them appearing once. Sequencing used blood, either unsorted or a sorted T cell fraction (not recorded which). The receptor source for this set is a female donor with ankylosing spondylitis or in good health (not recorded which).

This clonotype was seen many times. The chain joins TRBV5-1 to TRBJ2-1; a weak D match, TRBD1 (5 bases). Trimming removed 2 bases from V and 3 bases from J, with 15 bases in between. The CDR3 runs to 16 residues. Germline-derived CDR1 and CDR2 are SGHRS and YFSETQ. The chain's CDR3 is CASSFAVGRSYNEQFF. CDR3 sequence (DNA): TGCGCCAGCAGCTTCGCGGTGGGGCGAAGCTACAATGAGCAGTTCTTC.

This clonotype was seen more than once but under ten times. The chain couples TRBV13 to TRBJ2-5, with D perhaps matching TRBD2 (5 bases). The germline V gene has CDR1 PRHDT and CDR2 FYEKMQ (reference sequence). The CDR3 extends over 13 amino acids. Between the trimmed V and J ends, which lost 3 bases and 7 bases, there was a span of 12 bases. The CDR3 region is CASSFLSVGTQYF. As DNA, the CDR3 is TGTGCCAGCAGCTTTCTTAGCGTTGGGACCCAGTACTTC.

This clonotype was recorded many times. In DNA form, the CDR3 reads TGTGCCATCAGAGTGGCCACGAACACTGAAGCTTTCTTT. It is translated as CAIRVATNTEAFF. This chain links TRBV10-3 with TRBJ1-1, with unresolved D. V was clipped by 6 bases and J by 1 base, with 9 bases between them. Per the germline V gene, CDR1 is ENHRY and CDR2 is SYGVKD. The CDR3 extends over 13 amino acids.

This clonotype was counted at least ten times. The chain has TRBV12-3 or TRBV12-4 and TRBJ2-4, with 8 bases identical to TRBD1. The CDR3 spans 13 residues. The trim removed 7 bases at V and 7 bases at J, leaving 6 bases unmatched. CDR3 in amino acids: CASTPNRGNIQYF. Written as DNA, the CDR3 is TGTGCCAGCACTCCCAACAGGGGGAACATTCAGTACTTC.

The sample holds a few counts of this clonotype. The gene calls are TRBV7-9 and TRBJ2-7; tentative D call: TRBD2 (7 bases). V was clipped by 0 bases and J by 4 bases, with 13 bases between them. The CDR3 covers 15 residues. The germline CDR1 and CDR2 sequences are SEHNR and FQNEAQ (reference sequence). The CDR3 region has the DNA TGTGCCAGCAGCTTAGCGGGGGGGCGCAGATACGAGCAGTACTTC. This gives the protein CASSLAGGRRYEQYF.

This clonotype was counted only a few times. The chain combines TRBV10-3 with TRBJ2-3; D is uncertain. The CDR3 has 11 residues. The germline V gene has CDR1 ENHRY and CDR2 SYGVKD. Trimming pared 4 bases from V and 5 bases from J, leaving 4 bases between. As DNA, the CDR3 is TGTGCCATCAGTGCCAAAGATACGCAGTATTTT. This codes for CAISAKDTQYF.

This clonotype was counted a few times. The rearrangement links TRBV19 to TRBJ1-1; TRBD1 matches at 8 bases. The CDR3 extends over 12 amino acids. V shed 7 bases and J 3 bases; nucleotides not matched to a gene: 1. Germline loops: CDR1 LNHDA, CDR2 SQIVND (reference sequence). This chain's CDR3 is CASIQGDTEAFF. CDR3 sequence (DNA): TGTGCCAGTATACAGGGGGACACTGAAGCTTTCTTT.

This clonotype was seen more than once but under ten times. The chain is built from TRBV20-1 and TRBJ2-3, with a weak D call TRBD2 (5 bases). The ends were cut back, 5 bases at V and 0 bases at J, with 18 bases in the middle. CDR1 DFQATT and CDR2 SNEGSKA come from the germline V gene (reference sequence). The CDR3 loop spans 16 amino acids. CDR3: CSAQDRLATSTDTQYF. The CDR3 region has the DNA TGCAGTGCTCAAGACCGGCTAGCCACTAGCACAGATACGCAGTATTTT.

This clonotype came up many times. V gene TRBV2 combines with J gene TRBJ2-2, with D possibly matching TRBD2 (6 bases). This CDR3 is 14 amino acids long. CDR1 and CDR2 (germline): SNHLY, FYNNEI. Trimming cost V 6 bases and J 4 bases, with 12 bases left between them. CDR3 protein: CASSPGLTTGELFF. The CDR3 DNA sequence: TGTGCCAGCAGCCCCGGACTAACCACCGGGGAGCTGTTTTTT.

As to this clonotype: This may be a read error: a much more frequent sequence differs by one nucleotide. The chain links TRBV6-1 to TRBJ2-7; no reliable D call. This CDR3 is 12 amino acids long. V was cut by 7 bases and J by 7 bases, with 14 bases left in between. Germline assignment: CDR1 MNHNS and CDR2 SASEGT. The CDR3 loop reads CASTLGFFEQYF. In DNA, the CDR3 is TGTGCCAGCACGTTAGGATTCTTTGAGCAGTACTTC.

In DNA, the CDR3 is TGTGCCAGCATGAGGGCTTATGGGAACTATGGCTACACCTTC. It codes for CASMRAYGNYGYTF. The V call is TRBV11-2, the J call TRBJ1-2; no reliable D call. V was trimmed by 7 bases and J by 2 bases, leaving 14 bases between them. The CDR3 is 14 amino acids. Per germline, CDR1 SGHAT and CDR2 FQNNGV.

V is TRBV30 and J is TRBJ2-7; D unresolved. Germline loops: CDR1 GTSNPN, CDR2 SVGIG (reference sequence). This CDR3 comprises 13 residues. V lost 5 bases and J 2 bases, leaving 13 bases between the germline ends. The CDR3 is CAWVDANAYEQYF. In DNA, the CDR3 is TGTGCCTGGGTAGACGCTAACGCCTACGAGCAGTACTTC.

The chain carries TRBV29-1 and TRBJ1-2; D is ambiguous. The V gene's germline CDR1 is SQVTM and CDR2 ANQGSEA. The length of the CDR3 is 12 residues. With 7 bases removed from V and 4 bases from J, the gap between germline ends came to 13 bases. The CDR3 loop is CSATTGFYGYTF. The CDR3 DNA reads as TGCAGCGCCACTACGGGGTTCTATGGCTACACCTTC.

The CDR3 reads CSGRTAQETQYF. DNA for the CDR3: TGCAGCGGCAGGACAGCCCAAGAGACCCAGTACTTC. This chain joins TRBV29-1 and TRBJ2-5; possible D gene TRBD1, 6 bases. Germline-derived CDR1 and CDR2 are SQVTM and ANQGSEA. Between the trimmed V and J ends, which lost 7 bases and 1 base, there was a span of 10 bases. This CDR3 region has 12 residues.

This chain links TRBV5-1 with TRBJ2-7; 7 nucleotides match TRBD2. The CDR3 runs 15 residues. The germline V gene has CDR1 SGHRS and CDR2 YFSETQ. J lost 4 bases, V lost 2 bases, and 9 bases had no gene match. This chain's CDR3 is CASSFTEAGKYEQYF. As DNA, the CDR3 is TGCGCCAGCAGCTTTACGGAAGCGGGAAAATACGAGCAGTACTTC.

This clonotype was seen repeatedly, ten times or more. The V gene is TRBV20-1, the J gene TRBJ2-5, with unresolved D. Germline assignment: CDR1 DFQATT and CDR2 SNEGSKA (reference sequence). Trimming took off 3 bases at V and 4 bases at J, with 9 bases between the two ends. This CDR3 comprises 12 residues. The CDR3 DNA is TGCAGTGCTAGGTCGATGGTAGAGACCCAGTACTTC. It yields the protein CSARSMVETQYF.

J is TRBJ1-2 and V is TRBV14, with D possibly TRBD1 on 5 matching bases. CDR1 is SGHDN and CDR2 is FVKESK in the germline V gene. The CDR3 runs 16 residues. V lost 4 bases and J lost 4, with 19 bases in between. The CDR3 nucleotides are TGTGCCAGCAGCCTAGGTGGACAACTTGGGGGCTATGGCTACACCTTC. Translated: CASSLGGQLGGYGYTF.

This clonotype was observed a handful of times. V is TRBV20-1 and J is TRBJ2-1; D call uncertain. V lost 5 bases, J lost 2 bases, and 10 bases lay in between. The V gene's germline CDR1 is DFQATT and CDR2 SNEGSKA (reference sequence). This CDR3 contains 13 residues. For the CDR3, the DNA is TGCAGTGCTCCCACCCGAGCCTACAATGAGCAGTTCTTC. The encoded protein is CSAPTRAYNEQFF.

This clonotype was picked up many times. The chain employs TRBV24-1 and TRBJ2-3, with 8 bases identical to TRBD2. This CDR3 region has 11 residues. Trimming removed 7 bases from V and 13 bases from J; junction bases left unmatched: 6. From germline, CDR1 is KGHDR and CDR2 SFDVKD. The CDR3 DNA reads TGTGCCACCAGGGCGGGGGGCCGAGAGTATTTT. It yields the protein CATRAGGREYF.

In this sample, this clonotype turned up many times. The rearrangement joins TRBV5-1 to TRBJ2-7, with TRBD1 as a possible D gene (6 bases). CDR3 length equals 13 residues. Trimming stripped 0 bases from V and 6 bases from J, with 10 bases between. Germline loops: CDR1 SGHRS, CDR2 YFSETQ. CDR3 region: CASSLGTGTEQYF. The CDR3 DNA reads TGCGCCAGCAGCTTGGGAACAGGGACCGAGCAGTACTTC. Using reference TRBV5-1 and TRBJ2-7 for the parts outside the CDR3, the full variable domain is KAGVTQTPRYLIKTRGQQVTLSCSPISGHRSVSWYQQTPGQGLQFLFEYFSETQRNKGNFPGRFSGRQFSNSRSEMNVSTLELGDSALYLCASSLGTGTEQYFGPGTRLTVT.

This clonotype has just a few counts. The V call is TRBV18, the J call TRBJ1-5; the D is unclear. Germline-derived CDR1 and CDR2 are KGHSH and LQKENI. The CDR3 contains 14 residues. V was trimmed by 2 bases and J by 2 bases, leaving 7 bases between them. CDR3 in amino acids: CASSPGWGNQPQHF. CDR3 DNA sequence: TGTGCCAGCTCACCAGGATGGGGCAATCAGCCCCAGCATTTT.

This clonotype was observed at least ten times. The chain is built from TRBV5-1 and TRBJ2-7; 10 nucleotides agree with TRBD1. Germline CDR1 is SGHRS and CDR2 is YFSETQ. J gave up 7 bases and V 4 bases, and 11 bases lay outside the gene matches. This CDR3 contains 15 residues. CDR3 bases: TGCGCCAGCAGCGCGACCGGGACAGGGGTGAGGGAGCAGTACTTC. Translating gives CASSATGTGVREQYF.